This T cell receptor (beta chain) appears in the sequencing data of a study of siplizumab effects on memory and regulatory T cells (dated by TCRdb to between 2017 and 2020). In the study overall: The study looked at the effect of siplizumab, an anti-CD2 antibody, on alloreactive T-cell subsets in allogeneic mixed lymphocyte reactions made from human PBMCs.

As regards this clone: Its cognate antigen has yet to be identified. Base qualities were left out, and no much larger clone turns up one base away.

Sorted unstimulated T cells, along with proliferating T cells recovered from mixed lymphocyte reactions, underwent TCRbeta CDR3 sequencing. Fresh whole blood from around 11 HLA-typed healthy donors was used to isolate PBMCs. Library preparation employed the immunoSEQ multiplex PCR assay. Each sample had some 96,000 TCR templates assayed by the deep sequencing platform. Genomic DNA extracted from sorted T cells was used for TCRbeta CDR3 sequencing. Under the source paper's analysis protocol: The R programming language was used for clonal analysis of TCRbeta CDR3 data. Alloreactive CD4+ and CD8+ clones were defined by comparing unstimulated samples with post-reaction CFSE-low samples. Regulatory or non-regulatory origin was assigned to alloreactive CD4+ clones by matching of sequences to sorted unstimulated Treg and non-Treg repertoires. The table comes from immuneACCESS by way of TCRdb, which keeps in-frame sequences with V and J called. Part of the clones is missing from these tables; in studies checked, under half for an unresolved V gene and the rest for unknown reasons. D and trimming were read from the DNA, whereas the V and J calls and clone size are those reported in that table. This sample has some 90,000 clones in its table, and about 90% of those were observed once. The ten largest make up around 16% of the sample.

Looking up the germline V gene (reference sequence) yields CDR1 GTSNPN and CDR2 SVGIG. The CDR3 holds 16 amino acids from the cysteine to the phenylalanine. CDR3 DNA is the only sequence kept; it has 48 bases, read in frame from the first base. The V and J ends are trimmed by 2 bases and 4 bases, leaving 19 bases between them. Overall study results and their limits: Because sequences at frequencies below about 10^-5 were poorly captured, only a minor fraction of alloreactive clones could be mapped back to unstimulated subsets. Among mappable alloreactive CD4+ clones, the Treg-derived fraction averaged approximately 72% with siplizumab versus about 25% in control reactions. Unstimulated naive T cells appeared more diverse than memory T cells, and naive cells seemed to contribute substantially to the alloresponse. Roughly 80-97% of proliferating CD4+ or CD8+ clones could not be assigned a naive or memory phenotype. The suppressive function of proliferating Tregs from siplizumab cultures was not functionally confirmed. The cumulative frequency of alloreactive sequences that could be traced back to unstimulated CD4+ memory T cells was significantly reduced by siplizumab.

The source material was CD4+ T cells sorted from blood. This receptor was taken from a human donor in good health. The V and J segments used are TRBV30 and TRBJ2-3; the D gene cannot be resolved reliably. The DNA sequence is TGTGCCTGGAGTCTGGGTCGAAAACCCGGCGCAGATACGCAGTATTTT. The resulting protein is CAWSLGRKPGADTQYF.